This T cell receptor (beta chain) was identified in a study of cytomegalovirus exposure and HLA in healthy donors. The CDR3 sequence is 15 residues long. The germline V gene has CDR1 LNHDA and CDR2 SQIVND (reference sequence). With 6 bases removed from V and 7 bases from J, the gap between germline ends came to 19 bases. The PCR made use of 60 Vbeta and 13 Jbeta primers. TCRdb keeps only in-frame clones here, not all; method: immunoSEQ multiplex PCR. The repertoire holds about 150,000 clones, with 81% as singletons. Sequenced: PBMCs. This sequence joins TRBV19 and TRBJ1-5, with a weak D call TRBD1 (5 bases). This TCR was sampled from a man in his fifties in good health and CMV-seropositive. The DNA for the CDR3 is TGTGCCAGTAGCCCAAGCAGGGTGCGTGGCCAGCCCCAGCATTTT. Amino acid sequence: CASSPSRVRGQPQHF.